The rows below give T cell receptor beta chains drawn from one sample of a study of blood T cell repertoires in COVID-19. Generated by immunoSEQ multiplex PCR, the TCRdb table keeps only in-frame clones and is missing some. The sample lists a few hundred thousand clones, more than 70% occurring once. Sequencing was carried out using peripheral blood. These receptors all stem from a woman between 45 and 60 years old with COVID-19, enrolled during active disease. CDR3s include the opening cysteine and the closing phenylalanine or tryptophan.

>TRBJ1-2|TRBV14
CASSHGNTLRTGYYGYTF
>TRBJ2-7|TRBV4-1
CASSQGQEYYEQYF
>TRBJ2-3|TRBV4-1
CASRRLAGDTGPDTQYF
>TRBJ2-7|TRBV6-5
CASSQTGQRYEQYF
>TRBJ1-1|TRBV6-6
CASSPGVEQVNTEAFF
>TRBJ1-2|TRBV5-6
CASSLGTGDANTF
>TRBJ2-2|TRBV30
CAWSRLETTGELFF
>TRBJ1-2|TRBV30
CAWSDVRAGGGYTF
>TRBJ2-3|TRBV12-3/TRBV12-4
CASSLLRGGKYF
>TRBJ2-1|TRBV5-1
CASSWGTSGSYNEQFF
>TRBJ1-1|TRBV6-5
CASVRGRAFF
>TRBJ1-2|TRBV5-1
CASSRDTTNYGYTF
>TRBJ2-2|TRBV9
CASSARQGATGELFF
>TRBJ1-4|TRBV2
CASREGRVGGAANEKLFF
>TRBJ2-3|TRBV5-1
CASSFLAGVSTDTQYF
>TRBJ1-1|TRBV27
CASSINWNTEAFF
>TRBJ1-5|TRBV19
CASRPGDYSNQPQHF
>TRBJ2-2|TRBV4-2
CASSQEGLNTGELFF
>TRBJ2-7|TRBV7-2
CASRLGRDRSYEQYF
>TRBJ1-2|TRBV6-5
CASTEITVNYGYTF
>TRBJ2-5|TRBV12-3/TRBV12-4
CASSLGGRGTQYF
>TRBJ2-7|TRBV19
CASSPKPLAGGPSYEQYF
>TRBJ2-7|TRBV19
CASSLGLGVYEQYF
>TRBJ2-5|TRBV27
CASSLITGEETQYF
>TRBJ2-1|TRBV12-3/TRBV12-4
CASSLQGYNEQFF
>TRBJ2-3|TRBV3-1/TRBV3-2
CASSSRVSPSTDTQYF
>TRBJ1-6|TRBV7-3
CASSLVEGLRSYNSPLHF
>TRBJ1-6|TRBV14
CASSLRVDSSPLHF
>TRBJ2-7|TRBV5-1
CASSLGQGRYEQYF